A selection of T cell receptor beta chains follows, all from one sample in a study of response to subunit inactivated influenza vaccine. TCRdb recomputed calls from the RT-PCR reads with MiXCR, one row per CDR3 protein. The sample lists 200,000 to 250,000 distinct CDR3 sequences, less than 15% occurring once. The sample was non-naive T cells sorted from PBMCs, taken approximately 15 days before vaccination. The receptors originated from a man between 45 and 60 years old who received an inactivated influenza vaccine. Each CDR3 is given with its conserved first and last residue. D genes are given only for firm matches. Size values are once, few and many counts, or a class for expanded clones, and some rows have none.

CDR3 length	V gene	clone size	J gene	D gene	CDR3 DNA	CDR3 protein
15	TRBV6-1	many	TRBJ1-5	TRBD1	TGTGCCAGCACCGGACAGGGTCCCAGCAATCAGCCCCAGCATTTT	CASTGQGPSNQPQHF
14	TRBV6-1	-	TRBJ2-7	TRBD1	TGTGCCAGCAGCCAACAGGGGGCGACCTACGAGCAGTACTTC	CASSQQGATYEQYF
15	TRBV5-1	-	TRBJ2-1	TRBD1	TGCGCCAGCAGACTAGGGGGCCTCTCCTACAATGAGCAGTTCTTC	CASRLGGLSYNEQFF
18	TRBV7-6	few	TRBJ1-1	-	TGTGCCAGCAGCTTAGAATGGACAGTAAAGGGGGTAAACACTGAAGCTTTCTTT	CASSLEWTVKGVNTEAFF
17	TRBV4-3	-	TRBJ2-6	TRBD1	TGCGCCAGCAGCCCGGACAGGGCGGGGTCTGGGGCCAACGTCCTGACTTTC	CASSPDRAGSGANVLTF
16	TRBV24-1	few	TRBJ2-7	TRBD2	TGTGCCACCAGTGATCACTCTAGCGGGAACATCTACGAGCAGTACTTC	CATSDHSSGNIYEQYF
16	TRBV4-3	-	TRBJ2-7	-	TGCGCCAGCAGCCAAGATTTCAGGGATGGGTCCTACGAGCAGTACTTC	CASSQDFRDGSYEQYF
13	TRBV20-1	many	TRBJ2-2	-	TGCAGTGTTCCGCGCGCGAACACCGGGGAGCTGTTTTTT	CSVPRANTGELFF
14	TRBV2	-	TRBJ2-2	-	TGTGCCAGCAACTCGCGGGGGAACACCGGGGAGCTGTTTTTT	CASNSRGNTGELFF
18	TRBV2	few	TRBJ1-1	TRBD1	TGTGCCAGCAGTGAAGTCTTGGGGGTTCAGGGGGCATCCACTGAAGCTTTCTTT	CASSEVLGVQGASTEAFF
19	TRBV6-2/TRBV6-3	many	TRBJ1-5	TRBD1	TGTGCCAGCAGTTACCTCCGCAGGGGGCCGATCAAGAGCAATCAGCCCCAGCATTTT	CASSYLRRGPIKSNQPQHF
16	TRBV5-1	-	TRBJ2-1	TRBD2	TGCGCCAGCAGCTTGGGAGTAGCGGGAGGGAAGGATGAGCAGTTCTTC	CASSLGVAGGKDEQFF
15	TRBV2	few	TRBJ2-3	TRBD2	TGTGCCAGCAGTCGAGCGGGATTGAGCACAGATACGCAGTATTTT	CASSRAGLSTDTQYF
14	TRBV7-2	few	TRBJ2-5	-	TGTGCCAGCAGCCCGGGACTTAAGCAAGAGACCCAGTACTTC	CASSPGLKQETQYF
17	TRBV24-1	many	TRBJ2-3	TRBD2	TGTGCCACCAGTGATCCCAGGACTAGCGGGAGGGTGAATACGCAGTATTTT	CATSDPRTSGRVNTQYF
15	TRBV5-8	many	TRBJ2-4	-	TGTGCCAGCAGCTTTAGTGGGACGGGGAAAAACATTCAGTACTTC	CASSFSGTGKNIQYF
16	TRBV27	few	TRBJ2-2	TRBD1	TGTGCCAGCAGTTTAAACAGGGGGCTAAGCACCGGGGAGCTGTTTTTT	CASSLNRGLSTGELFF